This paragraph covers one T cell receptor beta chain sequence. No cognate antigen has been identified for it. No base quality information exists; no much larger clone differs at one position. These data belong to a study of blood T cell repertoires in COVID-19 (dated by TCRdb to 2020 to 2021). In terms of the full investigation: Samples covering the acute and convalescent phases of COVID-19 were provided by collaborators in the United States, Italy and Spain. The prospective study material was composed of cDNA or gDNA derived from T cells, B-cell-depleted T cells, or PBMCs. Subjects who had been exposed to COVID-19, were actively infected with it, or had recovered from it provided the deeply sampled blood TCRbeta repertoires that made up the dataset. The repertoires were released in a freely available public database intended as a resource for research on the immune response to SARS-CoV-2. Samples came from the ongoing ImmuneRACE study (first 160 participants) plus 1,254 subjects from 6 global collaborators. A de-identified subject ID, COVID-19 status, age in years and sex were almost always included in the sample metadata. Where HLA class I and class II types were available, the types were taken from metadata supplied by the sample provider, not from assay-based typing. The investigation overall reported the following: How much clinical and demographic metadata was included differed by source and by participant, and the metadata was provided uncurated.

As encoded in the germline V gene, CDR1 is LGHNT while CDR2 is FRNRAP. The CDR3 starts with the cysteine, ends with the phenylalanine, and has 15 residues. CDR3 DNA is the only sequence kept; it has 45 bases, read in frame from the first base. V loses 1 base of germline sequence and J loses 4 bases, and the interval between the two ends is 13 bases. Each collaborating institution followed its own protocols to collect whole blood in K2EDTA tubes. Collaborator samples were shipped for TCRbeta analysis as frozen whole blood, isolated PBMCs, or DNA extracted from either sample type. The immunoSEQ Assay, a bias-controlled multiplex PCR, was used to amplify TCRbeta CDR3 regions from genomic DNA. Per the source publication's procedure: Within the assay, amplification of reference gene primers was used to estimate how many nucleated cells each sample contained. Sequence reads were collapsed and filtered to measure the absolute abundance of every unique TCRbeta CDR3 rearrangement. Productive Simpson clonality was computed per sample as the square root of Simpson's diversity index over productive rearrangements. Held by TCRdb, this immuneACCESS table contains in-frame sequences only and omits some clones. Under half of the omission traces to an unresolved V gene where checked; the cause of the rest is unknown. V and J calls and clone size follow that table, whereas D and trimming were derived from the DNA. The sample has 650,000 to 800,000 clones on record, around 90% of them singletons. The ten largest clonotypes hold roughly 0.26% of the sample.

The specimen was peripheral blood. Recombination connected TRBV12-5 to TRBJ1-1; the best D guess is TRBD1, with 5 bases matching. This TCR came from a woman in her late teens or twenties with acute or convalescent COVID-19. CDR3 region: CASGLGSGGFTEAFF. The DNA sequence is TGTGCTAGTGGTTTGGGCTCGGGGGGATTCACTGAAGCTTTCTTT.